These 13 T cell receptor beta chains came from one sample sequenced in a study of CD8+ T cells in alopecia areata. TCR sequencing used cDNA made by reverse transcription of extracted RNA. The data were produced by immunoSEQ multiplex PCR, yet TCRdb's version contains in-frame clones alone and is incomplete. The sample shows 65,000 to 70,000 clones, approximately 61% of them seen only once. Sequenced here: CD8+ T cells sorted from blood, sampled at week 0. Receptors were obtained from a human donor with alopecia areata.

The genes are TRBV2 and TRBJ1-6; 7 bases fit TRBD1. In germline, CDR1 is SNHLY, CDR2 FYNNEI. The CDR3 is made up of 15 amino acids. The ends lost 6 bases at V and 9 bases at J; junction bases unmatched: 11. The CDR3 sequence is CASRMSGQLSSPLHF. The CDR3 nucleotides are TGTGCCAGCAGGATGTCGGGACAGCTATCTTCACCCCTCCACTTT.

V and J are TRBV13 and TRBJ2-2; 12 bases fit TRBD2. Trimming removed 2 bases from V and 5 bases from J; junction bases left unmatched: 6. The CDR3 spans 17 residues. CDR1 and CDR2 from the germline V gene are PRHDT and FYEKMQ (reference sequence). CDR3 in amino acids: CASSLLAGGPGTGELFF. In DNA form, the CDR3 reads TGTGCCAGCAGCTTACTAGCGGGAGGGCCGGGGACCGGGGAGCTGTTTTTT.

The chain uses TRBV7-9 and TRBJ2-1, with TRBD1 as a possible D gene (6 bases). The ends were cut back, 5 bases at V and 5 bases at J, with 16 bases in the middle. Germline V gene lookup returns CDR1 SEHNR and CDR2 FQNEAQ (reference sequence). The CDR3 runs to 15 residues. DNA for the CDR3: TGTGCCAGCAGCCCCAGGCAGGGGCGTAACAATGAGCAGTTCTTC. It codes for CASSPRQGRNNEQFF.

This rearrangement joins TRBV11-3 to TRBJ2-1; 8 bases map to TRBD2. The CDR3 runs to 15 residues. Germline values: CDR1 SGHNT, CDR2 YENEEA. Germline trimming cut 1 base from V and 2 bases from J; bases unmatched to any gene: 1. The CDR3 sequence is CASSLVAGPYNEQFF. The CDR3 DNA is TGTGCCAGCAGCTTAGTAGCGGGACCCTACAATGAGCAGTTCTTC.

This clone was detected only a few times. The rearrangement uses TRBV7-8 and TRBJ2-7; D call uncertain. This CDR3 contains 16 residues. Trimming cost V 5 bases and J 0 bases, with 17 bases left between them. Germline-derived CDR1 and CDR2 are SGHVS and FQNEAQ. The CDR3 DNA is TGTGCCAGCAGCCCCGGCAGCACCGAGACCTCCTACGAGCAGTACTTC. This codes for CASSPGSTETSYEQYF.

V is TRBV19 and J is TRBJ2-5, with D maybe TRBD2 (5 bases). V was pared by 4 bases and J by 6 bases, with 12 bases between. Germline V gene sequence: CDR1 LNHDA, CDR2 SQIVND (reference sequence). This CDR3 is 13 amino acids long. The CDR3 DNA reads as TGTGCCAGTAGTACCCGTACCGGGAAGACCCAGTACTTC. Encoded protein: CASSTRTGKTQYF.

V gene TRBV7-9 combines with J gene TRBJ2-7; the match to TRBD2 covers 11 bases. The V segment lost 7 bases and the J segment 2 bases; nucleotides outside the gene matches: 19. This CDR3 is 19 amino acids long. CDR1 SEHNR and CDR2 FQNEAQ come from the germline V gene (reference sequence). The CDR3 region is CASTSSSPSGGSPTYEQYF. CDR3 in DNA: TGTGCCAGCACCTCAAGTTCCCCTAGCGGGGGGTCTCCTACCTACGAGCAGTACTTC. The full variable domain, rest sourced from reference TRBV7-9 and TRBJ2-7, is DTGVSQNPRHKITKRGQNVTFRCDPISEHNRLYWYRQTLGQGPEFLTYFQNEAQLEKSRLLSDRFSAERPKGSFSTLEIQRTEQGDSAMYLCASTSSSPSGGSPTYEQYFGPGTRLTVT.

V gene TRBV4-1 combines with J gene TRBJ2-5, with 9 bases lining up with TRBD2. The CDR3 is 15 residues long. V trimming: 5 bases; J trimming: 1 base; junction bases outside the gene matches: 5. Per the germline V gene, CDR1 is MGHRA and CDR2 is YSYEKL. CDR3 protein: CASSGGLAIQETQYF. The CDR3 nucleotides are TGCGCCAGCAGCGGCGGACTAGCGATCCAAGAGACCCAGTACTTC.

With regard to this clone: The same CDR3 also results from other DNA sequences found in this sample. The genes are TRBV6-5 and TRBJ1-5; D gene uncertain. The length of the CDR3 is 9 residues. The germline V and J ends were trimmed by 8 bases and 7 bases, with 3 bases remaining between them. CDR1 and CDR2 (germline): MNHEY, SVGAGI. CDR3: CASGQPQHF. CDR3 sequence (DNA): TGTGCCAGCGGACAGCCCCAGCATTTT.

CDR3 nucleotide sequence: TGTGCCAGCAGAGGGGGGCGTGATGAGCAGTTCTTC. It is translated as CASRGGRDEQFF. The chain is built from TRBV13 and TRBJ2-1; D tentatively fits TRBD1 or TRBD2 (6 bases each). Germline values: CDR1 PRHDT, CDR2 FYEKMQ (reference sequence). V was cut by 6 bases and J by 8 bases, with 11 bases left in between. CDR3 length: 12 residues. Supplemented by reference TRBV13 and TRBJ2-1, the full variable domain reads AAGVIQSPRHLIKEKRETATLKCYPIPRHDTVYWYQQGPGQDPQFLISFYEKMQSDKGSIPDRFSAQQFSDYHSELNMSSLELGDSALYFCASRGGRDEQFFGPGTRLTVL.

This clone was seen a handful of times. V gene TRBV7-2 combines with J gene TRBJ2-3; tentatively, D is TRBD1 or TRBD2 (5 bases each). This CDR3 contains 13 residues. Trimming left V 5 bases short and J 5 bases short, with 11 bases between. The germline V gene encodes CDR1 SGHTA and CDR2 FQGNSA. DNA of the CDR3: TGTGCCAGCAGCCGGAGTGGGGGAGATACGCAGTATTTT. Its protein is CASSRSGGDTQYF.

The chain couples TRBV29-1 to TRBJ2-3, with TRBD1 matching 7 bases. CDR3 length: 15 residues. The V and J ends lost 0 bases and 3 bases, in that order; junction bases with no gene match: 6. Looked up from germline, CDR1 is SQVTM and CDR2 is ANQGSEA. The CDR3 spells CSVEETGSETDTQYF. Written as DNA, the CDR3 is TGCAGCGTTGAAGAGACAGGGAGCGAGACAGATACGCAGTATTTT.

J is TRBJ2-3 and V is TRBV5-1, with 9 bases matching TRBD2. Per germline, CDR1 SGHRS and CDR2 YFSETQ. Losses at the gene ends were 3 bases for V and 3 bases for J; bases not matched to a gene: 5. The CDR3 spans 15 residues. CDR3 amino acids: CASSSRTSVTDTQYF. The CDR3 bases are TGCGCCAGCAGCTCACGGACTAGCGTTACAGATACGCAGTATTTT.